The clone carrying this TCR beta chain has a single count. The CDR3 is 14 residues long. V was pared by 5 bases and J by 4 bases, with 14 bases between. Germline loops: CDR1 SGHTA, CDR2 FQGTGA. Time point meaning: pretreatment peripheral blood. This sample stems from a study of PD-L1 blockade in urothelial cancer. For the study at large: Counts from blood samples showed a median of about 150,000 T cells.

The assay was immunoSEQ multiplex PCR, and TCRdb's table has in-frame clones only and misses some. The repertoire has tens of thousands of clones, 85% of them found once; the top ten carry about a sixth. Sequences were derived from PBMCs, sampled around atezolizumab (anti-PD-L1) treatment. The origin of this receptor is a man in his 70s with urothelial cancer. The chain has TRBV7-3 and TRBJ1-1; D gene uncertain. The CDR3 sequence is CASSPDIASTEAFF. The CDR3 DNA sequence: TGTGCCAGCAGCCCCGACATCGCAAGCACTGAAGCTTTCTTT.